A selection of T cell receptor beta chains follows, all from one sample in a study of blood T cell repertoires in COVID-19. TCRdb's copy holds only in-frame clones and misses some; the assay was immunoSEQ multiplex PCR. The data show roughly 340,000 clones, about 90% seen once. Sequencing was carried out using peripheral blood. The receptor set was obtained from a woman aged 65 to 85 with COVID-19, enrolled during active disease. The CDR3 runs from the conserved cysteine through the conserved F or W. The D gene is left open where the match is weak. The size of a clone is reported for some rows only, either as once, few or many, or as a class for expanded clones.

clone_size: NA
d_call: TRBD1
cdr3_length: 17
j_call: TRBJ1-4
v_call: TRBV30
cdr3_aa: CAWSEGQGLSTNEKLFF
cdr3_nt: TGTGCCTGGAGTGAAGGACAGGGGCTTTCAACTAATGAAAAACTGTTTTTT

clone_size: NA
d_call: NA
cdr3_length: 14
j_call: TRBJ2-7
v_call: TRBV7-9
cdr3_aa: CASSFSGDSYEQYF
cdr3_nt: TGTGCCAGCAGCTTTTCAGGGGATTCCTACGAGCAGTACTTC

clone_size: few
d_call: NA
cdr3_length: 14
j_call: TRBJ1-1
v_call: TRBV5-1
cdr3_aa: CASSWMTGNTEAFF
cdr3_nt: TGCGCCAGCAGCTGGATGACAGGGAACACTGAAGCTTTCTTT

clone_size: NA
d_call: TRBD1
cdr3_length: 15
j_call: TRBJ1-6
v_call: TRBV7-3
cdr3_aa: CASSQSTGNNSPLHF
cdr3_nt: TGTGCCAGCAGCCAATCGACAGGGAATAATTCACCCCTCCACTTT

clone_size: NA
d_call: TRBD1
cdr3_length: 15
j_call: TRBJ2-1
v_call: TRBV11-3
cdr3_aa: CASSPGTGAYNEQFF
cdr3_nt: TGTGCCAGCAGCCCCGGGACAGGGGCCTACAATGAGCAGTTCTTC

clone_size: NA
d_call: TRBD1
cdr3_length: 13
j_call: TRBJ1-5
v_call: TRBV12-3/TRBV12-4
cdr3_aa: CASSSTGGQPQHF
cdr3_nt: TGTGCCAGCAGTTCCACAGGGGGCCAGCCCCAGCATTTT

clone_size: NA
d_call: TRBD1
cdr3_length: 17
j_call: TRBJ1-2
v_call: TRBV2
cdr3_aa: CASSINRDRGPNYGYTF
cdr3_nt: TGTGCCAGCAGCATTAACCGGGACAGGGGTCCCAACTATGGCTACACCTTC

clone_size: NA
d_call: TRBD1
cdr3_length: 15
j_call: TRBJ1-5
v_call: TRBV19
cdr3_aa: CASSAGGLGNQPQHF
cdr3_nt: TGTGCCAGTAGTGCAGGGGGCCTGGGCAATCAGCCCCAGCATTTT

clone_size: NA
d_call: NA
cdr3_length: 16
j_call: TRBJ1-3
v_call: TRBV11-2
cdr3_aa: CASSPRGVTSGNTIYF
cdr3_nt: TGTGCCAGCAGCCCTAGAGGTGTAACCTCTGGAAACACCATATATTTT

clone_size: NA
d_call: NA
cdr3_length: 14
j_call: TRBJ2-7
v_call: TRBV6-5
cdr3_aa: CASRRGGFPYEQYF
cdr3_nt: TGTGCCAGCAGGCGAGGCGGATTCCCCTACGAGCAGTACTTC

clone_size: NA
d_call: TRBD1
cdr3_length: 15
j_call: TRBJ1-2
v_call: TRBV27
cdr3_aa: CASSSRQGANYGYTF
cdr3_nt: TGTGCCAGCAGTTCCCGACAGGGAGCTAACTATGGCTACACCTTC

clone_size: NA
d_call: TRBD1
cdr3_length: 15
j_call: TRBJ2-7
v_call: TRBV30
cdr3_aa: CAWSDDRDRDYEQYF
cdr3_nt: TGTGCCTGGAGCGACGACCGGGACAGGGACTACGAGCAGTACTTC

clone_size: NA
d_call: TRBD1
cdr3_length: 19
j_call: TRBJ2-6
v_call: TRBV3-1/TRBV3-2
cdr3_aa: CASSQVRGQGASGANVLTF
cdr3_nt: TGTGCCAGCAGCCAAGTTAGGGGACAGGGGGCATCTGGGGCCAACGTCCTGACTTTC

clone_size: NA
d_call: TRBD1
cdr3_length: 13
j_call: TRBJ1-2
v_call: TRBV28
cdr3_aa: CAIDRGPSYGYTF
cdr3_nt: TGTGCCATCGACAGGGGGCCTAGCTATGGCTACACCTTC

clone_size: NA
d_call: NA
cdr3_length: 13
j_call: TRBJ1-2
v_call: TRBV12-3/TRBV12-4
cdr3_aa: CASSLSVSYGYTF
cdr3_nt: TGTGCCAGCAGTTTATCCGTTAGCTATGGCTACACCTTC

clone_size: NA
d_call: NA
cdr3_length: 13
j_call: TRBJ1-3
v_call: TRBV4-3
cdr3_aa: CASSQDFGGTIYF
cdr3_nt: TGCGCCAGCAGCCAAGATTTCGGCGGTACCATATATTTT

clone_size: NA
d_call: TRBD2
cdr3_length: 18
j_call: TRBJ2-7
v_call: TRBV6-2/TRBV6-3
cdr3_aa: CASSYGTSGVYLSYEQYF
cdr3_nt: TGTGCCAGCAGTTACGGGACTAGCGGGGTGTACTTATCCTACGAGCAGTACTTC

clone_size: NA
d_call: NA
cdr3_length: 15
j_call: TRBJ1-1
v_call: TRBV28
cdr3_aa: CASSPLGVMNTEAFF
cdr3_nt: TGTGCCAGCAGTCCCTTAGGGGTTATGAACACTGAAGCTTTCTTT

clone_size: NA
d_call: NA
cdr3_length: 11
j_call: TRBJ1-4
v_call: TRBV6-6
cdr3_aa: CASRSQEKLFF
cdr3_nt: TGTGCCAGCAGATCACAGGAAAAACTGTTTTTT

clone_size: few
d_call: TRBD1
cdr3_length: 17
j_call: TRBJ2-3
v_call: TRBV6-7
cdr3_aa: CASSYSRQGCPPDTQYF
cdr3_nt: TGTGCCAGCAGTTACTCCAGACAGGGGTGCCCCCCAGATACGCAGTATTTT

clone_size: NA
d_call: NA
cdr3_length: 13
j_call: TRBJ1-1
v_call: TRBV11-2
cdr3_aa: CASSLDTDTEAFF
cdr3_nt: TGTGCCAGCAGCTTAGATACTGACACTGAAGCTTTCTTT

clone_size: NA
d_call: NA
cdr3_length: 14
j_call: TRBJ2-1
v_call: TRBV6-5
cdr3_aa: CASSYSRAGNEQFF
cdr3_nt: TGTGCCAGCAGTTACTCCCGAGCGGGTAATGAGCAGTTCTTC

clone_size: NA
d_call: TRBD2
cdr3_length: 17
j_call: TRBJ2-3
v_call: TRBV7-2
cdr3_aa: CASTPSGGAGGTDTQYF
cdr3_nt: TGTGCCAGCACCCCTAGCGGGGGGGCCGGTGGGACAGATACGCAGTATTTT

clone_size: NA
d_call: TRBD1
cdr3_length: 13
j_call: TRBJ1-6
v_call: TRBV9
cdr3_aa: CASSETGGAPLHF
cdr3_nt: TGTGCCAGCAGCGAGACAGGGGGAGCGCCCCTCCACTTT

clone_size: NA
d_call: NA
cdr3_length: 14
j_call: TRBJ1-5
v_call: TRBV3-1/TRBV3-2
cdr3_aa: CASSQDYGNQPQHF
cdr3_nt: TGTGCCAGCAGCCAAGATTACGGGAATCAGCCCCAGCATTTT

clone_size: NA
d_call: NA
cdr3_length: 15
j_call: TRBJ1-6
v_call: TRBV4-1
cdr3_aa: CASSQHTGSNSPLHF
cdr3_nt: TGCGCCAGCAGCCAACACACCGGGAGCAATTCACCCCTCCACTTT

clone_size: NA
d_call: NA
cdr3_length: 14
j_call: TRBJ1-5
v_call: TRBV10-3
cdr3_aa: CAISPDRTNQPQHF
cdr3_nt: TGTGCCATCAGTCCTGACAGGACAAATCAGCCCCAGCATTTT

clone_size: few
d_call: NA
cdr3_length: 15
j_call: TRBJ1-6
v_call: TRBV6-5
cdr3_aa: CASSLNREGDSPLHF
cdr3_nt: TGTGCCAGCAGCCTCAACAGGGAGGGAGATTCACCCCTCCACTTT

clone_size: once
d_call: NA
cdr3_length: 15
j_call: TRBJ1-5
v_call: TRBV19
cdr3_aa: CASSHTTGHNQPQHF
cdr3_nt: TGTGCCAGTAGTCACACGACAGGACACAATCAGCCCCAGCATTTT

clone_size: NA
d_call: NA
cdr3_length: 14
j_call: TRBJ2-3
v_call: TRBV24-1
cdr3_aa: CATSDSRTADTQYF
cdr3_nt: TGTGCCACCAGTGACTCACGGACTGCAGATACGCAGTATTTT

clone_size: NA
d_call: NA
cdr3_length: 17
j_call: TRBJ1-2
v_call: TRBV5-1
cdr3_aa: CASSLEGWAAPGYGYTF
cdr3_nt: TGCGCCAGCAGCTTGGAGGGTTGGGCGGCACCGGGGTATGGCTACACCTTC

clone_size: NA
d_call: TRBD1
cdr3_length: 14
j_call: TRBJ1-5
v_call: TRBV7-2
cdr3_aa: CASSLGQGGGPQHF
cdr3_nt: TGTGCCAGCAGCCTCGGACAGGGGGGCGGGCCCCAGCATTTT

clone_size: NA
d_call: NA
cdr3_length: 13
j_call: TRBJ2-5
v_call: TRBV6-2/TRBV6-3
cdr3_aa: CASSLRLQETQYF
cdr3_nt: TGTGCCAGCAGTTTGAGATTGCAAGAGACCCAGTACTTC

clone_size: NA
d_call: TRBD2
cdr3_length: 15
j_call: TRBJ2-1
v_call: TRBV28
cdr3_aa: CASSGSWTSGNEQFF
cdr3_nt: TGTGCCAGCAGTGGGAGCTGGACTAGCGGTAATGAGCAGTTCTTC

clone_size: NA
d_call: TRBD1
cdr3_length: 15
j_call: TRBJ1-3
v_call: TRBV7-9
cdr3_aa: CASSEQGASGNTIYF
cdr3_nt: TGTGCCAGCAGCGAACAGGGGGCATCTGGAAACACCATATATTTT

clone_size: NA
d_call: NA
cdr3_length: 13
j_call: TRBJ2-7
v_call: TRBV29-1
cdr3_aa: CSVELDRGDEQYF
cdr3_nt: TGCAGCGTTGAACTGGACAGAGGAGACGAGCAGTACTTC

clone_size: NA
d_call: TRBD2
cdr3_length: 16
j_call: TRBJ2-7
v_call: TRBV5-6
cdr3_aa: CASSSEGLAGVYEQYF
cdr3_nt: TGTGCCAGCAGCTCCGAAGGGCTAGCGGGGGTCTACGAGCAGTACTTC

clone_size: NA
d_call: NA
cdr3_length: 14
j_call: TRBJ1-5
v_call: TRBV19
cdr3_aa: CASSIIGGNQPQHF
cdr3_nt: TGTGCCAGTAGTATTATAGGGGGCAATCAGCCCCAGCATTTT

clone_size: NA
d_call: NA
cdr3_length: 14
j_call: TRBJ2-2
v_call: TRBV7-9
cdr3_aa: CASKTDRNTGELFF
cdr3_nt: TGTGCCAGCAAGACTGACAGGAACACCGGGGAGCTGTTTTTT

clone_size: NA
d_call: TRBD2
cdr3_length: 16
j_call: TRBJ2-3
v_call: TRBV27
cdr3_aa: CASSLRGGGYTDTQYF
cdr3_nt: TGTGCCAGCAGTTTACGGGGCGGGGGATACACAGATACGCAGTATTTT